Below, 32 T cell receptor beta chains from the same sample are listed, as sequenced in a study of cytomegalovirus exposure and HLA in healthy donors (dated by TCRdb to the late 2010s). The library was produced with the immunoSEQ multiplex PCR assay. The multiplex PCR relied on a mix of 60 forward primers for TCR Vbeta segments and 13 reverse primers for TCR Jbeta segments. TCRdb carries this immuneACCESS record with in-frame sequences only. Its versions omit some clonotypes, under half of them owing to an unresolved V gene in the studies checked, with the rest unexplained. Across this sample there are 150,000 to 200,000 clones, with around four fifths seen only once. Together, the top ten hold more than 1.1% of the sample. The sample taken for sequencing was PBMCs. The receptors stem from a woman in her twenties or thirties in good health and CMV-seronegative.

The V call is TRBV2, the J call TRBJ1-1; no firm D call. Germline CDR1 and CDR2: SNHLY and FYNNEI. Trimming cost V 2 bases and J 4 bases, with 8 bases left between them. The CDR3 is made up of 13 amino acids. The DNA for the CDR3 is TGTGCCAGCAGTGAACGTTTAGCCACTGAAGCTTTCTTT. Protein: CASSERLATEAFF. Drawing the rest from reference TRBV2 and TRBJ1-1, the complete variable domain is EPEVTQTPSHQVTQMGQEVILRCVPISNHLYFYWYRQILGQKVEFLVSFYNNEISEKSEIFDDQFSVERPDGSNFTLKIRSTKLEDSAMYFCASSERLATEAFFGQGTRLTVV.

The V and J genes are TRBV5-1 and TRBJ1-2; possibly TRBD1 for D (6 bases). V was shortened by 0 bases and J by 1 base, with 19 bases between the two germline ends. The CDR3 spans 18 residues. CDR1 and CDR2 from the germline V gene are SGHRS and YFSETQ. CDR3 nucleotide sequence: TGCGCCAGCAGCTTGGAAGGGGGTCGGAGAGGGATTAACTATGGCTACACCTTC. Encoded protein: CASSLEGGRRGINYGYTF. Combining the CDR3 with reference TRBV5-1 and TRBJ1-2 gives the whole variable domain KAGVTQTPRYLIKTRGQQVTLSCSPISGHRSVSWYQQTPGQGLQFLFEYFSETQRNKGNFPGRFSGRQFSNSRSEMNVSTLELGDSALYLCASSLEGGRRGINYGYTFGSGTRLTVV.

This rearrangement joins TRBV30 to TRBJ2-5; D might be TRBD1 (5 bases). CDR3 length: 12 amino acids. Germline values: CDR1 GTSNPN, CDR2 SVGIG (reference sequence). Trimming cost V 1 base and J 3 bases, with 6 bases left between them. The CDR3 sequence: CAWSEGKETQYF. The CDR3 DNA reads TGTGCCTGGAGTGAGGGGAAAGAGACCCAGTACTTC.

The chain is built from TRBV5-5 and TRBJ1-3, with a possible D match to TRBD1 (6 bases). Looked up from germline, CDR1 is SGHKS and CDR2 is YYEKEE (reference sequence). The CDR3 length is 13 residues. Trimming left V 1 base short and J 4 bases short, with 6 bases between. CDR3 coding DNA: TGTGCCAGCAGCTTGACAGGGGGAAACACCATATATTTT. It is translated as CASSLTGGNTIYF.

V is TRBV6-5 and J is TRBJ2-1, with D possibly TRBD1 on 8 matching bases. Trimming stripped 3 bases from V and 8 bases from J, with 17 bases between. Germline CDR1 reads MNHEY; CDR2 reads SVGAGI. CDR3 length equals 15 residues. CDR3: CASSYQQGGLDEQFF. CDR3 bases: TGTGCCAGCAGTTATCAACAGGGGGGGCTAGATGAGCAGTTCTTC.

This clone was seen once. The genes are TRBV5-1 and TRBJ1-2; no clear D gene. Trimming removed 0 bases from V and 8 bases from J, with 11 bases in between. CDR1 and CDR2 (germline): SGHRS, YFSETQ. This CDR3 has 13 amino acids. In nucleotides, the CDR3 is TGCGCCAGCAGCTTGGGCGGCAGTAGAGGCTACACCTTC. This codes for CASSLGGSRGYTF.

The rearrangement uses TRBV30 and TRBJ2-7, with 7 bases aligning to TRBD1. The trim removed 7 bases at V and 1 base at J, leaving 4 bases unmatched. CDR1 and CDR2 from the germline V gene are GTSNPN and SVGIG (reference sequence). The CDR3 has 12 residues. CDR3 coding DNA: TGTGCCTTGGGACAGCTTTCCTACGAGCAGTACTTC. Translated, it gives CALGQLSYEQYF.

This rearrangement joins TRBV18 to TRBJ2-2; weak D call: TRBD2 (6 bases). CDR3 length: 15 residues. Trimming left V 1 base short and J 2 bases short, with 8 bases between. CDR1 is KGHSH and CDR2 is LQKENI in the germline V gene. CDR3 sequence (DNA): TGTGCCAGCTCACCACAGGGACTCAACACCGGGGAGCTGTTTTTT. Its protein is CASSPQGLNTGELFF.

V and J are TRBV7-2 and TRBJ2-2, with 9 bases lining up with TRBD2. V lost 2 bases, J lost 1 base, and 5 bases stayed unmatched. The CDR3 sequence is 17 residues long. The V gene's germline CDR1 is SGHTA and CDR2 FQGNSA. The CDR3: CASSLRLAGLNTGELFF. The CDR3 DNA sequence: TGTGCCAGCAGCTTAAGGCTAGCGGGATTGAACACCGGGGAGCTGTTTTTT.

This chain's CDR3 is CASSLSALAVSYNEQFF. DNA of the CDR3: TGTGCCAGCAGCTTATCTGCCCTAGCAGTCTCCTACAATGAGCAGTTCTTC. The chain joins TRBV7-6 to TRBJ2-1; D possibly corresponds to TRBD2 (5 bases). This CDR3 region has 17 residues. The V end lost 2 bases, the J end lost 0 bases, and 14 bases lay between the germline ends. CDR1 SGHVS and CDR2 FNYEAQ come from the germline V gene.

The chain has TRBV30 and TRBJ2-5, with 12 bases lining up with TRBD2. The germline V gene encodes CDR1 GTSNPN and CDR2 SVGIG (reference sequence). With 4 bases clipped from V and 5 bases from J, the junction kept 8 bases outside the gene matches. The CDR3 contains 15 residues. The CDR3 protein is CAWTSGGAWFETQYF. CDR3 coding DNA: TGTGCCTGGACTAGCGGGGGGGCCTGGTTCGAGACCCAGTACTTC.

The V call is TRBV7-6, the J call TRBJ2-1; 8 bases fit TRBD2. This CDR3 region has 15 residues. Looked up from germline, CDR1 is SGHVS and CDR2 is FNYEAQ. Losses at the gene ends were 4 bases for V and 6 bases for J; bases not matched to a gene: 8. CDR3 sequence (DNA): TGTGCCAGCAGCTCACCGGGACTAGTAGGCAATGAGCAGTTCTTC. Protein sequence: CASSSPGLVGNEQFF.

DNA of the CDR3: TGTGCCAGCAATAATGGGGAGTACAATCAGCCCCAGCATTTT. Translating it yields CASNNGEYNQPQHF. The rearrangement joins TRBV9 to TRBJ1-5; D is unclear. The CDR3 consists of 14 residues. Trimming removed 6 bases at V and 3 bases at J, with 13 bases between. Germline CDR1 is SGDLS and CDR2 is YYNGEE.

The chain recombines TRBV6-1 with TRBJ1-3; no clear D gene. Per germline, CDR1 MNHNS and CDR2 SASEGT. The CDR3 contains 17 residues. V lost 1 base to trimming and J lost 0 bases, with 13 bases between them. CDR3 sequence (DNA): TGTGCCAGCAGTGAAGACTACGGCAGCTACTCTGGAAACACCATATATTTT. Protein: CASSEDYGSYSGNTIYF.

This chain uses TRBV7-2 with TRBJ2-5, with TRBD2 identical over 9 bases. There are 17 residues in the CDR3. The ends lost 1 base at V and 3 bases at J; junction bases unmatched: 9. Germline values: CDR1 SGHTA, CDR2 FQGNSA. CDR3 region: CASSLGAVAGGKETQYF. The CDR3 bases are TGTGCCAGCAGCTTAGGGGCCGTGGCGGGGGGGAAAGAGACCCAGTACTTC.

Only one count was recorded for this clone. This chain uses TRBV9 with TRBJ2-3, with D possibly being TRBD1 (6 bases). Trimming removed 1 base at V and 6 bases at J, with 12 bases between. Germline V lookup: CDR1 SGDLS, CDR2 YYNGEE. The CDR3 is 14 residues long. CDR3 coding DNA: TGTGCCAGCAGCGTATCCGGGACATCGGATACGCAGTATTTT. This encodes CASSVSGTSDTQYF. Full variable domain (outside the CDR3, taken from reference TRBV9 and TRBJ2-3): DSGVTQTPKHLITATGQRVTLRCSPRSGDLSVYWYQQSLDQGLQFLIQYYNGEERAKGNILERFSAQQFPDLHSELNLSSLELGDSALYFCASSVSGTSDTQYFGPGTRLTVL.

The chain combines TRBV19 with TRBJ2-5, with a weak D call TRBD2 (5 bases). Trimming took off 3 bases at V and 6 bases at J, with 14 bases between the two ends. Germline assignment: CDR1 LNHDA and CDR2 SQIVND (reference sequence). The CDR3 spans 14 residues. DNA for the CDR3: TGTGCCAGTAGTATTATAGCCCGAGGGAAGACCCAGTACTTC. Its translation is CASSIIARGKTQYF. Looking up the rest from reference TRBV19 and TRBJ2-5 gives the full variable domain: DGGITQSPKYLFRKEGQNVTLSCEQNLNHDAMYWYRQDPGQGLRLIYYSQIVNDFQKGDIAEGYSVSREKKESFPLTVTSAQKNPTAFYLCASSIIARGKTQYFGPGTRLLVL.

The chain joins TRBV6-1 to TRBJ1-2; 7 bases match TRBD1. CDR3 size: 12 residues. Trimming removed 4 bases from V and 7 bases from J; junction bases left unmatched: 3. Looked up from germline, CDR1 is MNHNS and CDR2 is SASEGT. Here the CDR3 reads CASSVTGFGYTF. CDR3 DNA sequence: TGTGCCAGCAGTGTGACAGGGTTTGGCTACACCTTC.

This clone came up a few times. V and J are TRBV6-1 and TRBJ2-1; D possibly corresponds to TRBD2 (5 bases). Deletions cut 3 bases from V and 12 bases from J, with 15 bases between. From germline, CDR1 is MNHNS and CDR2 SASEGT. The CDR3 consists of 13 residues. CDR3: CASSEIRGLGQFF. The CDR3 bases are TGTGCCAGCAGTGAGATCAGAGGGTTGGGGCAGTTCTTC.

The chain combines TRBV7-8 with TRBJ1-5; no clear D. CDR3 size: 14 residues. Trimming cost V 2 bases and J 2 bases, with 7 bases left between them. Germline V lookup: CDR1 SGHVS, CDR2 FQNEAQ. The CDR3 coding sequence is TGTGCCAGCAGCTTAACGAGAGGCAATCAGCCCCAGCATTTT. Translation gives CASSLTRGNQPQHF.

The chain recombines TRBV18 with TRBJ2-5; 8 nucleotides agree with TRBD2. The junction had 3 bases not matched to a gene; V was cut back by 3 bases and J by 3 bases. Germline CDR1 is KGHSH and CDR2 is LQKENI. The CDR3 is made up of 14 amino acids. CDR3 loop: CASSPAGGEETQYF. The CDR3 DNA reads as TGTGCCAGCTCACCCGCGGGGGGTGAAGAGACCCAGTACTTC.

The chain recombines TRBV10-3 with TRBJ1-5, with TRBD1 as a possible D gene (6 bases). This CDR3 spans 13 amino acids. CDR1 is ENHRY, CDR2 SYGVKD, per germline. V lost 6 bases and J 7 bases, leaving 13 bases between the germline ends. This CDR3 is CAISGQLEQPQHF. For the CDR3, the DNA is TGTGCCATCAGCGGACAGCTAGAGCAGCCCCAGCATTTT.

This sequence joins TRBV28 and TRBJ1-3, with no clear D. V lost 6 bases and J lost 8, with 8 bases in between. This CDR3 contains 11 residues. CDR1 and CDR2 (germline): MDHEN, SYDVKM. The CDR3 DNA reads TGTGCCAGCAGACAGAGAGACACCATATATTTT. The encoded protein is CASRQRDTIYF.

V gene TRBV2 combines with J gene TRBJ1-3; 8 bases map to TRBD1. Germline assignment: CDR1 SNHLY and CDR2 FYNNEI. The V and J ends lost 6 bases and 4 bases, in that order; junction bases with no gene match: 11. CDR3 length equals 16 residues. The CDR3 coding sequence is TGTGCCAGCAGCGCTACCGGACAGGGAGGAGGAAACACCATATATTTT. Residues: CASSATGQGGGNTIYF.

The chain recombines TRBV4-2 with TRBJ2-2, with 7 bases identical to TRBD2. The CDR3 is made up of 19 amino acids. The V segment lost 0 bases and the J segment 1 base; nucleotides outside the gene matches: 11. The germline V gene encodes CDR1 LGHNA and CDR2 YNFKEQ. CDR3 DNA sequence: TGTGCCAGCAGCCAAGATAGGTGGGGGGGATCGGTGAACACCGGGGAGCTGTTTTTT. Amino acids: CASSQDRWGGSVNTGELFF.

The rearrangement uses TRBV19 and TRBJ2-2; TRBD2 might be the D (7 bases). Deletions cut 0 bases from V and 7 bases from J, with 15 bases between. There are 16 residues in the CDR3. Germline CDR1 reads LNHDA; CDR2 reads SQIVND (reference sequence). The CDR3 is CASSIDRGGAGGELFF. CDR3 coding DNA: TGTGCCAGTAGTATAGATCGTGGGGGGGCCGGCGGGGAGCTGTTTTTT.

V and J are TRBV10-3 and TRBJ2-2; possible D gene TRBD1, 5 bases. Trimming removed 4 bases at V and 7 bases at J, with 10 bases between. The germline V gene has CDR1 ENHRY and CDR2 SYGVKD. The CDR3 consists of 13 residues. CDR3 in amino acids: CAISARGIGELFF. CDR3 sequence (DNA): TGTGCCATCAGTGCTAGGGGCATCGGGGAGCTGTTTTTT.

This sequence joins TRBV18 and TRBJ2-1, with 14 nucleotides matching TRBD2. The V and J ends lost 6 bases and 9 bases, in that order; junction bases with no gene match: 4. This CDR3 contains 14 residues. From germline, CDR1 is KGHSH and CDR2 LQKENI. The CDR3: CASSTSGGAGEQFF. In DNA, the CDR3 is TGTGCCAGCTCGACTAGCGGGGGGGCCGGTGAGCAGTTCTTC.

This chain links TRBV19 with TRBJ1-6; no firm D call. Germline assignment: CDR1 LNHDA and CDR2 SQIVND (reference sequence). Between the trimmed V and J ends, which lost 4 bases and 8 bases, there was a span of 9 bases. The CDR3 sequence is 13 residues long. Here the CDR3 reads CASSRERDSPLHF. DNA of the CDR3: TGTGCCAGTAGTAGGGAGCGGGATTCACCCCTCCACTTT. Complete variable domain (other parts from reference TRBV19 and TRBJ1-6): DGGITQSPKYLFRKEGQNVTLSCEQNLNHDAMYWYRQDPGQGLRLIYYSQIVNDFQKGDIAEGYSVSREKKESFPLTVTSAQKNPTAFYLCASSRERDSPLHFGNGTRLTVT.

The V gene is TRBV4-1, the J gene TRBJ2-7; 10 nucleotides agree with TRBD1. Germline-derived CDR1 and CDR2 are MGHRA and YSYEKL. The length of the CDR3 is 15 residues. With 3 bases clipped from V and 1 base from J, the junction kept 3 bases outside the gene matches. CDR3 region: CASSHRDRGSYEQYF. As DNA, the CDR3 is TGCGCCAGCAGCCACCGGGACAGGGGTTCCTACGAGCAGTACTTC.

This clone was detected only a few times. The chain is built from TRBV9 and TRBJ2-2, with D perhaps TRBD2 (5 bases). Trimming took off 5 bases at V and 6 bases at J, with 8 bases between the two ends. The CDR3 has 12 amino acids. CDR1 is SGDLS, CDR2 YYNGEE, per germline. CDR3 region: CASRLGAGELFF. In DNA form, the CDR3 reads TGTGCCAGCAGACTGGGAGCCGGGGAGCTGTTTTTT.

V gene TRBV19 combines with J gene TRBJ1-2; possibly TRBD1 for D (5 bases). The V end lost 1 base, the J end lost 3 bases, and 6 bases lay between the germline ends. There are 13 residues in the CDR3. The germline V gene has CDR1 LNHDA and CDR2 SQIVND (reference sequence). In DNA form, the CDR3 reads TGTGCCAGTAGTATAGGGGACTACTATGGCTACACCTTC. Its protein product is CASSIGDYYGYTF.